The 13 T cell receptor beta chains listed next were all sequenced from one sample in a study of blood T cell repertoires in COVID-19. The table came from immunoSEQ multiplex PCR; TCRdb's copy has only in-frame clones and leaves some out. The sample consists of 150,000 to 190,000 clones, 75% to 90% of them appearing once. Sequencing was done on a sample of peripheral blood. The receptors come from a woman aged 40 to 50 with acute or convalescent COVID-19.

The chain recombines TRBV14 with TRBJ2-1, with 7 positions matching TRBD2. Per the germline V gene, CDR1 is SGHDN and CDR2 is FVKESK. The ends lost 0 bases at V and 2 bases at J; junction bases unmatched: 7. The CDR3 sequence is 17 residues long. The CDR3 nucleotides are TGTGCCAGCAGCCAAGATCCGGCCGGGAGGCCCTACAATGAGCAGTTCTTC. Its translation: CASSQDPAGRPYNEQFF.

The J gene is TRBJ1-5, the V gene TRBV5-6, with 7 positions matching TRBD1. V shed 5 bases, J shed 8 bases, and the junction held 7 bases outside the gene matches. The CDR3 contains 13 residues. Germline-derived CDR1 and CDR2 are SGHDT and YYEEEE. CDR3 sequence: CASSPETGKPQHF. As DNA, the CDR3 is TGTGCCAGCAGTCCCGAGACAGGGAAGCCCCAGCATTTT.

This chain connects TRBV4-1 to TRBJ1-1, with 7 bases lining up with TRBD1. The CDR3 length is 13 residues. Per the germline V gene, CDR1 is MGHRA and CDR2 is YSYEKL. The junction had 6 bases not matched to a gene; V was cut back by 4 bases and J by 7 bases. CDR3 nucleotide sequence: TGCGCCAGCAGCCTGACAGGGACCGGTGAAGCTTTCTTT. Its protein is CASSLTGTGEAFF.

This chain joins TRBV28 and TRBJ1-4, with 7 bases identical to TRBD1. Germline V CDR1 and CDR2: MDHEN, SYDVKM. The CDR3 loop spans 13 amino acids. Trimming removed 3 bases from V and 8 bases from J; junction bases left unmatched: 3. The CDR3 DNA sequence: TGTGCCAGCAGTTTTACAGGGGCGGAAAAACTGTTTTTT. It codes for CASSFTGAEKLFF.

V gene TRBV15 combines with J gene TRBJ2-2; TRBD2 matches 10 bases. V dropped 3 bases and J dropped 5; count of bases not matched to a gene: 9. The germline V gene encodes CDR1 LNHNV and CDR2 YYDKDF (reference sequence). The CDR3 is 17 residues long. DNA of the CDR3: TGTGCCACCAGCAGCAAGCGGGAGGGCCTCTCGACCGGGGAGCTGTTTTTT. Residues: CATSSKREGLSTGELFF.

The V and J genes are TRBV9 and TRBJ1-1, with D maybe TRBD1 (6 bases). Germline values: CDR1 SGDLS, CDR2 YYNGEE. The CDR3 consists of 15 residues. V was clipped by 0 bases and J by 8 bases, with 17 bases between them. This CDR3 reads CASSVVGGQMDEAFF. DNA for the CDR3: TGTGCCAGCAGCGTAGTCGGTGGACAGATGGACGAAGCTTTCTTT.

This clone was counted a single time. J is TRBJ2-2 and V is TRBV7-3, with 11 bases aligning to TRBD2. The V gene's germline CDR1 is SGHTA and CDR2 FQGTGA. This CDR3 has 17 residues. The V gene end was trimmed by 4 bases and the J gene end by 3 bases; junction bases not matched to a gene: 7. The CDR3 DNA sequence: TGTGCCAGCAGCTCATCGGGACTAGCGGAGCACACCGGGGAGCTGTTTTTT. It specifies CASSSSGLAEHTGELFF.

The chain couples TRBV29-1 to TRBJ2-3, with D possibly being TRBD1 (6 bases). Germline values: CDR1 SQVTM, CDR2 ANQGSEA. V shed 7 bases and J shed 2 bases, with 10 bases lying between them. CDR3 length: 12 amino acids. In DNA, the CDR3 is TGCAGCGGGGGGCGGATCACAGATACGCAGTATTTT. Translated: CSGGRITDTQYF.

V gene TRBV6-5 combines with J gene TRBJ1-2; D gene unclear. This CDR3 contains 12 residues. Between the trimmed V and J ends, which lost 11 bases and 9 bases, there was a span of 19 bases. Germline CDR1 reads MNHEY; CDR2 reads SVGAGI. CDR3 loop: CAAQGGALSYTF. The DNA of the CDR3 is TGTGCCGCCCAAGGCGGCGCTCTAAGCTACACCTTC.

The chain carries TRBV18 and TRBJ2-3, with D tentatively TRBD2 (5 bases). With 3 bases removed from V and 0 bases from J, the gap between germline ends came to 22 bases. This CDR3 comprises 19 residues. Germline lookup yields CDR1 KGHSH and CDR2 LQKENI. CDR3 protein: CASSPSGAWYGSSTDTQYF. Here the CDR3 DNA reads TGTGCCAGCTCACCCAGCGGCGCATGGTACGGATCGAGCACAGATACGCAGTATTTT.

V usage is TRBV7-8 and J usage is TRBJ2-4, with D tentatively TRBD2 (6 bases). The CDR3 has 14 amino acids. Germline CDR1 SGHVS, CDR2 FQNEAQ. Trimming removed 5 bases from V and 4 bases from J, with 12 bases in between. The CDR3 coding sequence is TGTGCCAGCAGCCTAGGAGGAGGGAAAAACATTCAGTACTTC. It encodes CASSLGGGKNIQYF.

The chain recombines TRBV6-5 with TRBJ1-6, with TRBD1 identical over 9 bases. With 5 bases clipped from V and 10 bases from J, the junction kept 6 bases outside the gene matches. Germline assignment: CDR1 MNHEY and CDR2 SVGAGI. This CDR3 contains 14 residues. The CDR3 spells CASSRDREGSPLHF. CDR3 DNA sequence: TGTGCCAGCAGTCGGGACAGGGAAGGATCACCCCTCCACTTT.

This clone was seen only a few times. This chain connects TRBV19 to TRBJ2-2; D perhaps matches TRBD2 (5 bases). This CDR3 has 17 residues. The germline CDR1 and CDR2 sequences are LNHDA and SQIVND (reference sequence). Trimming left V 0 bases short and J 6 bases short, with 17 bases between. CDR3 coding DNA: TGTGCCAGTAGTATAGATCGGGGTAGTGGTACGTCCGGGGAGCTGTTTTTT. Its protein product is CASSIDRGSGTSGELFF.